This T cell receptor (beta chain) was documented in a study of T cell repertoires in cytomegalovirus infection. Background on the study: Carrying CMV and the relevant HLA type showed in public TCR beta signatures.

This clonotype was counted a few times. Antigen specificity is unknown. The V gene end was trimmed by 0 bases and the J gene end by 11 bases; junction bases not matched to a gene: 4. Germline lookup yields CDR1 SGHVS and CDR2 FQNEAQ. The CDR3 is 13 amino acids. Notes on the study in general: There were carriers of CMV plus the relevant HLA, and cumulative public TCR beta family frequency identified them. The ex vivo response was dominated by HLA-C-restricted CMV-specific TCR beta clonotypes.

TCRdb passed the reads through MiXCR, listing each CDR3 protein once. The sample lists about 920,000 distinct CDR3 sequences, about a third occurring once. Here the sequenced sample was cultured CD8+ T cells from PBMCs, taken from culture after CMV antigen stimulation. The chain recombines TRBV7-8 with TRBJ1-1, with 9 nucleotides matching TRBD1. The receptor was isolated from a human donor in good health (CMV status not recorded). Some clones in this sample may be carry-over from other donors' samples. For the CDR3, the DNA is TGTGCCAGCAGCTTAGCGTTGACAGGGGGGGCTTTCTTT. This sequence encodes CASSLALTGGAFF.